Listed here are 28 T cell receptor beta chains from one sample, sequenced in a study of cytomegalovirus exposure and HLA in healthy donors. Primers for the PCR totalled 60 Vbeta and 13 Jbeta. Method: immunoSEQ multiplex PCR; TCRdb's copy keeps in-frame clones and lacks some. The sample lists about 140,000 clones, about four fifths occurring once. The source material was PBMCs. The receptors stem from a man younger than 40 in good health and CMV-seronegative.

The chain uses TRBV2 and TRBJ1-3, with 7 bases identical to TRBD1. Germline-derived CDR1 and CDR2 are SNHLY and FYNNEI. The CDR3 runs to 14 residues. After removal of 6 bases from V and 6 bases from J, the junction contained 8 bases not matched to a gene. CDR3: CASSPLKGANTIYF. The CDR3 coding sequence is TGTGCCAGCAGCCCCCTGAAGGGGGCAAACACCATATATTTT.

The chain recombines TRBV28 with TRBJ2-1, with D possibly matching TRBD2 (6 bases). Germline CDR1 is MDHEN and CDR2 is SYDVKM. V was trimmed by 5 bases and J by 1 base, leaving 12 bases between them. The CDR3 has 15 amino acids. The CDR3 nucleotides read TGTGCCAGCAGTCCCGCGGGGTTATCCTACAATGAGCAGTTCTTC. This translates into CASSPAGLSYNEQFF. Filled out from reference TRBV28 and TRBJ2-1, the complete variable domain reads DVKVTQSSRYLVKRTGEKVFLECVQDMDHENMFWYRQDPGLGLRLIYFSYDVKMKEKGDIPEGYSVSREKKERFSLILESASTNQTSMYLCASSPAGLSYNEQFFGPGTRLTVL.

The rearrangement uses TRBV29-1 and TRBJ2-7, with 9 nucleotides matching TRBD2. There are 15 residues in the CDR3. The V and J ends lost 4 bases and 0 bases, in that order; junction bases with no gene match: 7. In germline, CDR1 is SQVTM, CDR2 ANQGSEA. This chain's CDR3 is CSVGGLAESSYEQYF. CDR3 coding DNA: TGCAGCGTTGGGGGACTAGCCGAAAGCTCCTACGAGCAGTACTTC.

In its sample, this clone was seen once. This rearrangement joins TRBV7-2 to TRBJ1-2; TRBD1 is a possible D gene (6 bases). V lost 4 bases, J lost 7 bases, and 13 bases lay in between. Germline CDR1 and CDR2: SGHTA and FQGNSA. There are 13 residues in the CDR3. CDR3 coding DNA: TGTGCCAGCAGCTATAGACAGGCTCGTGGCTACACCTTC. Amino acids: CASSYRQARGYTF. Full variable domain (outside the CDR3, taken from reference TRBV7-2 and TRBJ1-2): GAGVSQSPSNKVTEKGKDVELRCDPISGHTALYWYRQSLGQGLEFLIYFQGNSAPDKSGLPSDRFSAERTGGSVSTLTIQRTQQEDSAVYLCASSYRQARGYTFGSGTRLTVV.

This sequence joins TRBV4-1 and TRBJ2-5; no reliable D call. Trimming stripped 0 bases from V and 3 bases from J, with 2 bases between. Germline V gene data show CDR1 as MGHRA and CDR2 as YSYEKL. This CDR3 comprises 12 residues. In DNA form, the CDR3 reads TGCGCCAGCAGCCAAGATAAAGAGACCCAGTACTTC. Amino acid sequence: CASSQDKETQYF.

The table lists this clone with a few counts. The V and J genes are TRBV27 and TRBJ2-7; D ambiguous. This CDR3 has 14 amino acids. CDR1 and CDR2 from the germline V gene are MNHEY and SMNVEV (reference sequence). The ends were cut back, 5 bases at V and 0 bases at J, with 11 bases in the middle. The CDR3 is CASSPGGSSYEQYF. The DNA for the CDR3 is TGTGCCAGCAGTCCGGGTGGCAGCTCCTACGAGCAGTACTTC.

This clone has more than one count but fewer than ten. The V gene is TRBV18, the J gene TRBJ2-7, with 12 bases matching TRBD2. The CDR3 totals 14 residues. Germline V CDR1 and CDR2: KGHSH, LQKENI. Trimming at V came to 1 base and at J to 6 bases, leaving 1 base not matched to a gene. CDR3 DNA sequence: TGTGCCAGCTCACCACGACTAGCGGGAGCCGAGCAGTACTTC. It is translated as CASSPRLAGAEQYF.

The chain combines TRBV28 with TRBJ1-2; TRBD1 agrees at 7 bases. The CDR3 has 12 residues. The ends lost 11 bases at V and 3 bases at J; junction bases unmatched: 6. Germline assignment: CDR1 MDHEN and CDR2 SYDVKM. The chain's CDR3 is CASGQLDYGYTF. CDR3 bases: TGTGCCTCGGGACAGCTCGACTATGGCTACACCTTC.

This clone appeared a few times. The rearrangement uses TRBV29-1 and TRBJ2-1, with D hard to call. Trimming removed 4 bases at V and 6 bases at J, with 10 bases between. Germline V CDR1 and CDR2: SQVTM, ANQGSEA. The CDR3 contains 12 residues. CDR3 residues: CSVGSNPNEQFF. For the CDR3, the DNA is TGCAGCGTTGGCAGTAATCCCAATGAGCAGTTCTTC.

The chain combines TRBV19 with TRBJ1-1; 9 bases are a match to TRBD1. Germline CDR1 is LNHDA and CDR2 is SQIVND (reference sequence). With 5 bases clipped from V and 4 bases from J, the junction kept 5 bases outside the gene matches. The CDR3 sequence is 14 residues long. Here the CDR3 reads CASSSTGGVTEAFF. The DNA for the CDR3 is TGTGCCAGTAGTTCAACAGGGGGCGTCACTGAAGCTTTCTTT.

This chain uses TRBV7-6 with TRBJ2-1, with D possibly being TRBD1 (6 bases). Germline lookup yields CDR1 SGHVS and CDR2 FNYEAQ. This CDR3 is built from 16 residues. Trimming stripped 1 base from V and 0 bases from J, with 10 bases between. The CDR3 here is CASSLGQGSSYNEQFF. In DNA form, the CDR3 reads TGTGCCAGCAGCTTAGGGCAGGGGAGCTCCTACAATGAGCAGTTCTTC. The full variable domain, its missing parts supplied by reference TRBV7-6 and TRBJ2-1, is GAGVSQSPRYKVTKRGQDVALRCDPISGHVSLYWYRQALGQGPEFLTYFNYEAQQDKSGLPNDRFSAERPEGSISTLTIQRTEQRDSAMYRCASSLGQGSSYNEQFFGPGTRLTVL.

The rearrangement uses TRBV7-9 and TRBJ1-3; D is perhaps TRBD1 (5 bases). The CDR3 extends over 14 amino acids. V lost 5 bases and J 2 bases, leaving 10 bases between the germline ends. The germline V gene has CDR1 SEHNR and CDR2 FQNEAQ (reference sequence). The CDR3 protein is CASSQGTTGNTIYF. In DNA form, the CDR3 reads TGTGCCAGCAGCCAGGGAACCACTGGAAACACCATATATTTT.

The V and J genes are TRBV6-6 and TRBJ2-1; TRBD2 matches at 7 bases. Germline CDR1 is MNHNY and CDR2 is SVGAGI (reference sequence). The CDR3 loop spans 14 amino acids. V gave up 4 bases and J gave up 5 bases; unmatched junction bases: 5. CDR3 loop: CASSWRELNNEQFF. The CDR3 DNA reads as TGTGCCAGCAGTTGGCGGGAGCTCAACAATGAGCAGTTCTTC.

The rearrangement links TRBV9 to TRBJ2-7, with TRBD2 matching over 7 bases. Germline values: CDR1 SGDLS, CDR2 YYNGEE. The V and J ends lost 2 bases and 2 bases, in that order; junction bases with no gene match: 10. The CDR3 totals 16 residues. The chain's CDR3 is CASSVSNRDYPYEQYF. CDR3 sequence (DNA): TGTGCCAGCAGCGTCTCTAACCGGGACTACCCCTACGAGCAGTACTTC. The whole variable domain, filled in from reference TRBV9 and TRBJ2-7, reads DSGVTQTPKHLITATGQRVTLRCSPRSGDLSVYWYQQSLDQGLQFLIQYYNGEERAKGNILERFSAQQFPDLHSELNLSSLELGDSALYFCASSVSNRDYPYEQYFGPGTRLTVT.

This chain connects TRBV5-1 to TRBJ2-6; weak D call: TRBD2 (7 bases). This CDR3 contains 16 residues. Between the trimmed V and J ends, which lost 4 bases and 1 base, there was a span of 12 bases. Germline CDR1 and CDR2: SGHRS and YFSETQ. The CDR3 here is CASSEGGSSGANVLTF. CDR3 DNA sequence: TGCGCCAGCAGCGAGGGGGGGTCTTCTGGGGCCAACGTCCTGACTTTC.

The chain links TRBV30 to TRBJ2-7, with 8 bases matching TRBD1. Germline assignment: CDR1 GTSNPN and CDR2 SVGIG (reference sequence). Trimming took 0 bases from V and 8 from J; bases not matched to a gene: 6. This CDR3 is built from 13 residues. CDR3 sequence (DNA): TGTGCCTGGAGTGTACAGGACAGGGCGCAGCAGTACTTC. It translates to CAWSVQDRAQQYF.

The rearrangement joins TRBV6-5 to TRBJ1-2; 7 positions match TRBD1. Per the germline V gene, CDR1 is MNHEY and CDR2 is SVGAGI. The CDR3 contains 13 residues. J lost 4 bases, V lost 6 bases, and 5 bases had no gene match. The CDR3, as DNA: TGTGCCAGCAGGACAGGGCTTGTCTATGGCTACACCTTC. This translates into CASRTGLVYGYTF.

The chain combines TRBV6-5 with TRBJ2-1; D is perhaps TRBD1 (6 bases). Germline CDR1 reads MNHEY; CDR2 reads SVGAGI. Trimming took 5 bases from V and 7 from J, leaving 18 bases between them. The CDR3 has 15 amino acids. This CDR3 reads CASSLQGVTSNEQFF. DNA for the CDR3: TGTGCCAGCAGTCTACAGGGCGTTACTTCTAATGAGCAGTTCTTC.

CDR3 DNA sequence: TGTGCCAGTAGTATATCCAGCGGGAGGCTAGAGGACAACACCGGGGAGCTGTTTTTT. Translation: CASSISSGRLEDNTGELFF. The chain carries TRBV19 and TRBJ2-2, with 9 bases aligning to TRBD2. Unmatched junction bases numbered 12, after V lost 2 bases and J lost 2 bases. The V gene's germline CDR1 is LNHDA and CDR2 SQIVND (reference sequence). The CDR3 extends over 19 amino acids.

The chain recombines TRBV5-1 with TRBJ2-7, with TRBD1 matching over 11 bases. CDR1 is SGHRS and CDR2 is YFSETQ in the germline V gene. The CDR3 loop spans 16 amino acids. The J segment lost 2 bases and the V segment lost 3 bases, leaving 7 bases of the junction unmatched. DNA for the CDR3: TGCGCCAGCAGCTCAGGACAGGGGGCTCGCCCCTACGAGCAGTACTTC. Residues: CASSSGQGARPYEQYF.

The rearrangement joins TRBV30 to TRBJ2-1; 11 bases line up with TRBD2. Per germline, CDR1 GTSNPN and CDR2 SVGIG (reference sequence). The V segment lost 1 base and the J segment 0 bases; nucleotides outside the gene matches: 14. This CDR3 comprises 20 residues. The CDR3 loop is CAWSGRLAGRRTSSYNEQFF. As DNA, the CDR3 is TGTGCCTGGAGTGGAAGACTAGCGGGGAGACGGACGAGCTCCTACAATGAGCAGTTCTTC.

CDR3 sequence: CASSGSGSNQPQHF. Here the CDR3 DNA reads TGTGCCAGCTCAGGTTCTGGCAGCAATCAGCCCCAGCATTTT. V and J are TRBV18 and TRBJ1-5; D not resolved. The germline V gene encodes CDR1 KGHSH and CDR2 LQKENI. V was cut by 5 bases and J by 1 base, with 9 bases left in between. This CDR3 spans 14 amino acids.

The rearrangement uses TRBV9 and TRBJ1-1; possible D gene TRBD1, 6 bases. V lost 2 bases and J lost 6, with 26 bases in between. CDR3 size: 18 residues. Germline V lookup: CDR1 SGDLS, CDR2 YYNGEE. The CDR3 nucleotides read TGTGCCAGCAGCGTTGGCCGTCCTGGGTCTTATACAGGGCCTGAAGCTTTCTTT. This gives the protein CASSVGRPGSYTGPEAFF.

This clone was counted once. This chain joins TRBV5-1 and TRBJ1-5; possible D gene TRBD1, 6 bases. The V end was cut by 4 bases, the J end by 0 bases, with 17 bases between. Germline CDR1 and CDR2: SGHRS and YFSETQ. The CDR3 loop spans 17 amino acids. CDR3 region: CASSPGQNLGSNQPQHF. The CDR3 region has the DNA TGCGCCAGCAGCCCCGGACAGAATTTAGGTAGCAATCAGCCCCAGCATTTT.

The rearrangement uses TRBV5-1 and TRBJ1-1, with 11 bases lining up with TRBD1. V lost 2 bases, J lost 8 bases, and 5 bases stayed unmatched. The CDR3 is 14 residues long. From germline, CDR1 is SGHRS and CDR2 YFSETQ. CDR3 DNA sequence: TGCGCCAGCAGCTTCGGGACAGGGGGGGAAGAAGCTTTCTTT. Protein sequence: CASSFGTGGEEAFF.

The chain couples TRBV11-2 to TRBJ1-2; 9 bases map to TRBD1. The CDR3 is made up of 17 amino acids. V lost 0 bases to trimming and J lost 1 base; unmatched junction nucleotides: 6. Germline CDR1 SGHAT, CDR2 FQNNGV. The CDR3 bases are TGTGCCAGCAGCTTAGAGGGCGGGACAGGGTATAACTATGGCTACACCTTC. Translating gives CASSLEGGTGYNYGYTF. Supplemented by reference TRBV11-2 and TRBJ1-2, the full variable domain reads EAGVAQSPRYKIIEKRQSVAFWCNPISGHATLYWYQQILGQGPKLLIQFQNNGVVDDSQLPKDRFSAERLKGVDSTLKIQPAKLEDSAVYLCASSLEGGTGYNYGYTFGSGTRLTVV.

In this sample, this clone turned up once. The chain joins TRBV5-4 to TRBJ1-2; 9 nucleotides line up with TRBD1. J was trimmed by 1 base and V by 6 bases; bases with no gene match: 7. CDR3 length: 15 amino acids. Germline CDR1 is SGHNT and CDR2 is YYREEE (reference sequence). The CDR3 sequence is CASTTQGAINYGYTF. DNA of the CDR3: TGTGCCAGCACCACACAGGGGGCGATTAACTATGGCTACACCTTC.

The rearrangement uses TRBV7-8 and TRBJ2-5; 7 nucleotides align to TRBD1. Germline V gene data show CDR1 as SGHVS and CDR2 as FQNEAQ. The CDR3 sequence is 14 residues long. With 2 bases clipped from V and 1 base from J, the junction kept 1 base outside the gene matches. CDR3 amino acids: CASSLRDSQETQYF. The DNA of the CDR3 is TGTGCCAGCAGCTTAAGGGACAGCCAAGAGACCCAGTACTTC.